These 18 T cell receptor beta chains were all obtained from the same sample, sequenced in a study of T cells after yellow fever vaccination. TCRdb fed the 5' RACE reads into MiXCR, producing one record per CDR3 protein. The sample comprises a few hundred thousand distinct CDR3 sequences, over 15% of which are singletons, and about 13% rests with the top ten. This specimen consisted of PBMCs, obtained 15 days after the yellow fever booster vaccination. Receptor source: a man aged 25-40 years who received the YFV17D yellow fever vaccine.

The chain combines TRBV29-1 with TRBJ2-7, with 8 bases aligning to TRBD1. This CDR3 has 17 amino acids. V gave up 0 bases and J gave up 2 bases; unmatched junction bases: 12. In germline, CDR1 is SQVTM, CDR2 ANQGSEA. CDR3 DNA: TGCAGCGTTGAAGATTCCCCCGGACAGGGAAATCCCTACGAGCAGTACTTC. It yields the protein CSVEDSPGQGNPYEQYF.

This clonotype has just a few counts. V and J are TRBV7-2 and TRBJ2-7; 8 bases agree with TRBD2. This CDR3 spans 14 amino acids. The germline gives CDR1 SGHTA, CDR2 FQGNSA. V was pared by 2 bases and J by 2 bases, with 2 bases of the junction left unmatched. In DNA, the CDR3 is TGTGCCAGCAGCTTATTGCGGGGGGCCTACGAGCAGTACTTC. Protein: CASSLLRGAYEQYF.

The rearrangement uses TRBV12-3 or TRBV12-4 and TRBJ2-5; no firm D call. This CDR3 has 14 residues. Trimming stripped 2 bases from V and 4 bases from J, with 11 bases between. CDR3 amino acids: CASSLMLGSETQYF. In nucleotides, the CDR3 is TGTGCCAGCAGTTTAATGTTGGGCTCAGAGACCCAGTACTTC.

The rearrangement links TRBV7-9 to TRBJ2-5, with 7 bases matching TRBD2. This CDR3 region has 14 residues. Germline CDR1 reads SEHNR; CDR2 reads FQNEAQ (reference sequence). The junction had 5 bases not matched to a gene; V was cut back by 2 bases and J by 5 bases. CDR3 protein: CASSLTLGGETQYF. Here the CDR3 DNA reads TGTGCCAGCAGCTTAACCCTCGGGGGGGAGACCCAGTACTTC.

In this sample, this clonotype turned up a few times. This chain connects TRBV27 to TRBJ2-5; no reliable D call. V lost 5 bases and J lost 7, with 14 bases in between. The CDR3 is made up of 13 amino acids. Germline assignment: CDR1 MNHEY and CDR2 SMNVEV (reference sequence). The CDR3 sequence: CASSPLDMGTQYF. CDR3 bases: TGTGCCAGCAGTCCGCTTGACATGGGGACCCAGTACTTC.

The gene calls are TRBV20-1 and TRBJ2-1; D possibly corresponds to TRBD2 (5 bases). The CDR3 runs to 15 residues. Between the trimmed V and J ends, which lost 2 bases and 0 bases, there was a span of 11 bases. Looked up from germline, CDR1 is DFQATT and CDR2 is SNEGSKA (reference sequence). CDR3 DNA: TGCAGTGCTAGATTCGGGGAGAGCTCCTACAATGAGCAGTTCTTC. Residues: CSARFGESSYNEQFF.

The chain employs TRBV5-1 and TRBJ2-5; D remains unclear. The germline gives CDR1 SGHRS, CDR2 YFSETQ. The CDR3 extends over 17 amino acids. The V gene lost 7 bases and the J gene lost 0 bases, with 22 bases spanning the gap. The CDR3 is CASRLSPLRQYQETQYF. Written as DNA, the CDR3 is TGCGCCAGCCGTCTGAGCCCGCTGCGACAATACCAAGAGACCCAGTACTTC.

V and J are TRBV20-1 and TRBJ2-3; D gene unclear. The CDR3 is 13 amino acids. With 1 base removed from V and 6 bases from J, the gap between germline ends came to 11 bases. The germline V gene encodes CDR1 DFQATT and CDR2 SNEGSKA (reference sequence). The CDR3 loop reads CSARALARDTQYF. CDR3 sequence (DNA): TGCAGTGCTAGAGCCTTAGCTCGCGATACGCAGTATTTT.

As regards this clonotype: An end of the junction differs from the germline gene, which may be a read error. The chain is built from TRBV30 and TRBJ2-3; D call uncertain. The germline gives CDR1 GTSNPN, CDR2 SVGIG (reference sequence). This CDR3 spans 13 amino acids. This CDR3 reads CGWSVLGIDTQYF. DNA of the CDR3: TGTGGCTGGAGTGTACTTGGTATCGATACGCAGTATTTT.

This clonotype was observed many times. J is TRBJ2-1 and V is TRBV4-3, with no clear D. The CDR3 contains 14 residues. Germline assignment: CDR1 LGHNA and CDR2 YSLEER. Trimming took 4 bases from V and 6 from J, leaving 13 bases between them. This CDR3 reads CASSPDPSGNEQFF. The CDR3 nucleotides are TGCGCCAGCAGCCCGGACCCCTCCGGCAATGAGCAGTTCTTC.

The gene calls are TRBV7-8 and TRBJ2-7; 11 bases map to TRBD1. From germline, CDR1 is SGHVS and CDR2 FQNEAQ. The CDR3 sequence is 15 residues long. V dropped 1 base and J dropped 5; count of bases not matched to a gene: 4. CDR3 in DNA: TGTGCCAGCAGCTTAGAGGACAGGGGGCTCAACGAGCAGTACTTC. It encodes CASSLEDRGLNEQYF.

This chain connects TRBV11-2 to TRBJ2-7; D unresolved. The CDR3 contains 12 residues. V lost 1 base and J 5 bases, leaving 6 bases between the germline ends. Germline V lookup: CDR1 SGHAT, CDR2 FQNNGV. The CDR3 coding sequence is TGTGCCAGCAGCTTAGGGATCCACGAGCAGTACTTC. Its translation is CASSLGIHEQYF. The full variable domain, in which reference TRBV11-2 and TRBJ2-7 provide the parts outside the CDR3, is EAGVAQSPRYKIIEKRQSVAFWCNPISGHATLYWYQQILGQGPKLLIQFQNNGVVDDSQLPKDRFSAERLKGVDSTLKIQPAKLEDSAVYLCASSLGIHEQYFGPGTRLTVT.

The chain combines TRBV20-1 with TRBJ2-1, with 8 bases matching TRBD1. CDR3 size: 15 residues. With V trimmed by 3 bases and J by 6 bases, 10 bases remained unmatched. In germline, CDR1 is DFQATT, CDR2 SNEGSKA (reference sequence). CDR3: CSARRYPTGGNEQFF. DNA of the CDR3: TGCAGTGCTAGGCGATACCCTACAGGGGGCAATGAGCAGTTCTTC.

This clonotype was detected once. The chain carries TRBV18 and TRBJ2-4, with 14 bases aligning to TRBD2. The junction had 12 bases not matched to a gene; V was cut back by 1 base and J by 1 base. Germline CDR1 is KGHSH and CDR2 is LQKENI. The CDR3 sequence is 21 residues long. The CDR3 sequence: CASSPLAVGTSGSRAKNIQYF. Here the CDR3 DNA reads TGTGCCAGCTCACCACTCGCCGTAGGGACTAGCGGGAGTAGGGCCAAAAACATTCAGTACTTC. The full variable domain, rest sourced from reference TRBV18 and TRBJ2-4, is NAGVMQNPRHLVRRRGQEARLRCSPMKGHSHVYWYRQLPEEGLKFMVYLQKENIIDESGMPKERFSAEFPKEGPSILRIQQVVRGDSAAYFCASSPLAVGTSGSRAKNIQYFGAGTRLSVL.

The CDR3 region is CSAESRDSQETQYF. CDR3 coding DNA: TGCAGTGCCGAATCCCGGGACTCCCAAGAGACCCAGTACTTC. This chain links TRBV20-1 with TRBJ2-5; TRBD2 might be the D (6 bases). Deletions cut 6 bases from V and 1 base from J, with 15 bases between. The germline gives CDR1 DFQATT, CDR2 SNEGSKA (reference sequence). This CDR3 contains 14 residues.

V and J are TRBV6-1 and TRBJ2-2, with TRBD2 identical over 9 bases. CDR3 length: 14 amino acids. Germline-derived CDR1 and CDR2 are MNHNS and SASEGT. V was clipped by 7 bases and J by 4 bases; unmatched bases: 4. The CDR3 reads CASIAGAPTGELFF. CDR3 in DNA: TGTGCCAGCATAGCGGGAGCCCCCACCGGGGAGCTGTTTTTT.

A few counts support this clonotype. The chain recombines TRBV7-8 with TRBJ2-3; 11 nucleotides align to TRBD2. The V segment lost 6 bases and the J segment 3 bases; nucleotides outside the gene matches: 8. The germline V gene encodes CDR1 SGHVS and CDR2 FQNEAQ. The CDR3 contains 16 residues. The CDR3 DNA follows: TGTGCCAGCAGGCTGATTAGCGGGAGGGGTACAGATACGCAGTATTTT. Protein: CASRLISGRGTDTQYF.

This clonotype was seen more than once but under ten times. The CDR3 DNA follows: TGCAGTGCCACGGGAATTCGGGGGAGGGATGAGCAGTTCTTC. Residues: CSATGIRGRDEQFF. The V gene is TRBV20-1, the J gene TRBJ2-1; TRBD2 matches 7 bases. CDR1 is DFQATT and CDR2 is SNEGSKA in the germline V gene (reference sequence). The CDR3 contains 14 residues. V was pared by 6 bases and J by 8 bases, with 13 bases of the junction left unmatched.